This record concerns one T cell receptor (beta chain) sequence. The data stem from a study of T cell changes during pregnancy in multiple sclerosis. CDR1 and CDR2 (germline): GTSNPN, SVGIG (reference sequence). The V and J ends lost 5 bases and 3 bases, in that order; junction bases with no gene match: 5. The CDR3 is 14 residues long. Produced via immunoSEQ multiplex PCR; TCRdb's table is partial and in-frame only. The data hold 45,000 to 50,000 clones, with roughly nine tenths observed a single time. This sequence joins TRBV30 and TRBJ2-1, with TRBD1 matching over 9 bases. This material consisted of CD4+ T cells from peripheral blood mononuclear cells, taken in the second trimester of pregnancy. This receptor was obtained from a female donor in good health, enrolled as a control in a pregnancy study. DNA for the CDR3: TGTGCCTGGCAAACAGGGGGCCTCTACAATGAGCAGTTCTTC. Translation gives CAWQTGGLYNEQFF.